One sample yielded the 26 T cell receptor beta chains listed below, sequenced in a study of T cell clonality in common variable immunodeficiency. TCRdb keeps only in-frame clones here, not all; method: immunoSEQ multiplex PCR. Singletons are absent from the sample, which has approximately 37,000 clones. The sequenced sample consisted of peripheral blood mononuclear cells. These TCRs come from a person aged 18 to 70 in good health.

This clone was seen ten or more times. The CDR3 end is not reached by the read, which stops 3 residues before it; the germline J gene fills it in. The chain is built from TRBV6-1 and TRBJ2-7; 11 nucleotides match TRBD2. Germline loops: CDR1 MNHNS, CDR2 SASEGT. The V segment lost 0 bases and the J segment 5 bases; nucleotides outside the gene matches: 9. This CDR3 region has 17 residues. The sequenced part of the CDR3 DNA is TGTGCCAGCAGTGAAGCTGAATATAGCGGGAGGGCCCACGAG. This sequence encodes CASSEAEYSGRAHE. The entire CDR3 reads CASSEAEYSGRAHEQYF.

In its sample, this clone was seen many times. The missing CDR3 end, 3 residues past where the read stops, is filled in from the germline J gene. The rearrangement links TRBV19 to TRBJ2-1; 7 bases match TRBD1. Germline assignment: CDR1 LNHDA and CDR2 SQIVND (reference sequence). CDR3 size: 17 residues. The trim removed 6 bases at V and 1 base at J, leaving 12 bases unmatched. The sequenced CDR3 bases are TGTGCCAGTAGCCCCTGGGCAGGGGGATGGTCCTACAATGAG. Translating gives CASSPWAGGWSYNE. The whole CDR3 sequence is CASSPWAGGWSYNEQFF.

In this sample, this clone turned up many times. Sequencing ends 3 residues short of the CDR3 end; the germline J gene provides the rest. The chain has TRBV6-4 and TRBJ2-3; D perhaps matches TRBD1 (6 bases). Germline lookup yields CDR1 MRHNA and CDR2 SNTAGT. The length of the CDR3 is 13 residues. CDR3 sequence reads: CASSRGSGETQYF. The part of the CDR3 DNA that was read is TGTGCCAGCAGCAGGGGCAGTGGGGAGACG.

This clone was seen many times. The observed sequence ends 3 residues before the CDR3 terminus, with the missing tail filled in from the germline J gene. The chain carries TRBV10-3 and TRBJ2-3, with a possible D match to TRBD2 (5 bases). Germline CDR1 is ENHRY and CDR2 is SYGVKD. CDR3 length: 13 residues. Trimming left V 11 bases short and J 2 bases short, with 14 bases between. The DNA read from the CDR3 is TGTGCCTCCGGAGGCGGAATCACAGATACG. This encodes CASGGGITDT. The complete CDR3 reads CASGGGITDTQYF.

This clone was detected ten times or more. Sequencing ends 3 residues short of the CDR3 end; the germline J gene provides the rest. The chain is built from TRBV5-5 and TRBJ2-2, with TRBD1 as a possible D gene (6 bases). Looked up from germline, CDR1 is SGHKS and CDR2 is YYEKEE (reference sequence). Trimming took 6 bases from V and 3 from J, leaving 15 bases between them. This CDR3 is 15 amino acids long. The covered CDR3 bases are TGTGCCAGCACCACCGGGGACACCGACACCGGGGAG. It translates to CASTTGDTDTGE. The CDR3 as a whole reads CASTTGDTDTGELFF.

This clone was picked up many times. The CDR3 bases that were read are TGTGCCAGCAGTGCGGGACAGATCGGGCTAGATGGC. This gives the protein CASSAGQIGLDG. The entire CDR3 reads CASSAGQIGLDGYTF. The V and J genes are TRBV6-1 and TRBJ1-2; 7 bases match TRBD1. The read is 3 residues too short to cover the CDR3 end, so that end is filled in from the germline J gene. CDR1 and CDR2 from the germline V gene are MNHNS and SASEGT. V was clipped by 4 bases and J by 6 bases; unmatched bases: 11. The CDR3 is 15 amino acids.

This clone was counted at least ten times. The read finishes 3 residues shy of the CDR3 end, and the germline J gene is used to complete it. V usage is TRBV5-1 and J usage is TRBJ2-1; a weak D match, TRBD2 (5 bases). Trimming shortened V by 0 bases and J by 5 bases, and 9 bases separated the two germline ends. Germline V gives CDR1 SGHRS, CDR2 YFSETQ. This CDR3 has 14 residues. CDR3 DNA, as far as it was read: TGCGCCAGCAGCTTGGAACTAGTTAACAATGAG. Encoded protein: CASSLELVNNE. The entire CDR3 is CASSLELVNNEQFF.

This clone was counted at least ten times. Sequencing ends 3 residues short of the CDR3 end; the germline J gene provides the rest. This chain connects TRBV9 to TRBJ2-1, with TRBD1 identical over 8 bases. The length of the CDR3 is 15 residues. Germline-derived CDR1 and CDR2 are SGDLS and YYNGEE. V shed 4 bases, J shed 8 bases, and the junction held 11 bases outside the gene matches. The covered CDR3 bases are TGTGCCAGCAGCCCATCAACAGGACAGGGTCATGAG. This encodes CASSPSTGQGHE. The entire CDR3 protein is CASSPSTGQGHEQFF.

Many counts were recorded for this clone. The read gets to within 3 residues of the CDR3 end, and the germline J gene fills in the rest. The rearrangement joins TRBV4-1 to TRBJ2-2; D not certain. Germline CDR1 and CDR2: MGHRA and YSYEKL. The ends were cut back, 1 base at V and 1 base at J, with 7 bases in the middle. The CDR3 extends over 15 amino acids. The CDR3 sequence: CASSQARLNTGELFF. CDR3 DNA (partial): TGCGCCAGCAGCCAAGCCAGACTGAACACCGGGGAG.

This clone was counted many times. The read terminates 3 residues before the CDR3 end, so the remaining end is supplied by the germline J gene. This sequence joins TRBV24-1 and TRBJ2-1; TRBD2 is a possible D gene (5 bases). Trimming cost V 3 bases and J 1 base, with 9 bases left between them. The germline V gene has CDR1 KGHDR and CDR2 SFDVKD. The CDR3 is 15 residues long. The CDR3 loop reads CATSDAQRSYNEQFF. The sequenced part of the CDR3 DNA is TGTGCCACCAGTGATGCCCAGCGGTCCTACAATGAG.

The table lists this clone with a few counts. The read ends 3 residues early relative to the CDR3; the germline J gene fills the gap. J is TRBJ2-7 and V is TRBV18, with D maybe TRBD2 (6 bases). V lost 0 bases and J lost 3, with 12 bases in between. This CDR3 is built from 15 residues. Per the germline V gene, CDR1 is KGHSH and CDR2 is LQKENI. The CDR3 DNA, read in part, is TGTGCCAGCTCACCACCGGCGCGGGGAAACTACGAG. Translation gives CASSPPARGNYE. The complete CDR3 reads CASSPPARGNYEQYF. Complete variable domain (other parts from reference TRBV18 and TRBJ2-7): NAGVMQNPRHLVRRRGQEARLRCSPMKGHSHVYWYRQLPEEGLKFMVYLQKENIIDESGMPKERFSAEFPKEGPSILRIQQVVRGDSAAYFCASSPPARGNYEQYFGPGTRLTVT.

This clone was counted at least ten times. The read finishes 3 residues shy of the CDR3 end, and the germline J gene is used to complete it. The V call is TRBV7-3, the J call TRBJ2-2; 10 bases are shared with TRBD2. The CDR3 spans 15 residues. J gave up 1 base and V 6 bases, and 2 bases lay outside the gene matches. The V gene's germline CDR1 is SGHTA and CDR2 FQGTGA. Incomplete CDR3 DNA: TGTGCCAGCAGGCGGACTAGCGGGAACACCGGGGAG. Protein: CASRRTSGNTGE. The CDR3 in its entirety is CASRRTSGNTGELFF.

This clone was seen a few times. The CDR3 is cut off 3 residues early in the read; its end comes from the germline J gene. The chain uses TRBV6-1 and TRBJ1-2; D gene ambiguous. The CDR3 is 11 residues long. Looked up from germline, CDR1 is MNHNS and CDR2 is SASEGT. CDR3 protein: CASSETDTYTF. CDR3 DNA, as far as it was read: TGTGCCAGCAGTGAAACAGATACC.

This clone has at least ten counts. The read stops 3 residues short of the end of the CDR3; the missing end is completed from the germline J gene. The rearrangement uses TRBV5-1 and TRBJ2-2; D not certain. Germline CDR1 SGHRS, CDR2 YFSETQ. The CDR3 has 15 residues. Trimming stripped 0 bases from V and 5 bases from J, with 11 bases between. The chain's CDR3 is CASSLVADRTGELFF. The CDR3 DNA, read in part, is TGCGCCAGCAGCTTGGTAGCAGACCGGACCGGGGAG.

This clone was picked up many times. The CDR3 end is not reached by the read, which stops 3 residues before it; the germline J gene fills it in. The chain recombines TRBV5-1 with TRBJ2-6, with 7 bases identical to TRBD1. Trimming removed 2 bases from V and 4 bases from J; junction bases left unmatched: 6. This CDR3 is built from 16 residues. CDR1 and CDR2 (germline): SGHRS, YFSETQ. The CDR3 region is CASSLKTGAGANVLTF. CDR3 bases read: TGCGCCAGCAGCTTAAAAACAGGGGCCGGGGCCAACGTC.

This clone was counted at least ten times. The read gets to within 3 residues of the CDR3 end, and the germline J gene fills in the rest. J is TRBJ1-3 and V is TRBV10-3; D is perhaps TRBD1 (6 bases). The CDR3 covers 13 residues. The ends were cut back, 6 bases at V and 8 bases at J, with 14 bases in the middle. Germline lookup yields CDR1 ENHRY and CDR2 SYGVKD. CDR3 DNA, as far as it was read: TGTGCCATCAGCAGTGGACAGTCAGACACC. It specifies CAISSGQSDT. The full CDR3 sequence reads CAISSGQSDTIYF.

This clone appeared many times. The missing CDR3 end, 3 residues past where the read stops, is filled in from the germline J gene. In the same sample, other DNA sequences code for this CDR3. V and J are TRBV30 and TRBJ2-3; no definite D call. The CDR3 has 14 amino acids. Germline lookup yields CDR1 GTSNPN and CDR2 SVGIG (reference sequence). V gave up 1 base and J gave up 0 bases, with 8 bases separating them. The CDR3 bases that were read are TGTGCCTGGAGTGATGGGCAGAGCACAGATACG. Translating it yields CAWSDGQSTDT. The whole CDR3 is CAWSDGQSTDTQYF.

The CDR3 spells CASSPTAGGSYNEQFF. CDR3 DNA (partial): TGTGCCAGCTCCCCAACAGCGGGAGGTTCCTACAATGAG. The rearrangement joins TRBV18 to TRBJ2-1; 9 nucleotides align to TRBD2. The read gets to within 3 residues of the CDR3 end, and the germline J gene fills in the rest. Germline lookup yields CDR1 KGHSH and CDR2 LQKENI. This CDR3 is built from 16 residues. The V gene end was trimmed by 6 bases and the J gene end by 1 base; junction bases not matched to a gene: 7. Full variable domain (outside the CDR3, taken from reference TRBV18 and TRBJ2-1): NAGVMQNPRHLVRRRGQEARLRCSPMKGHSHVYWYRQLPEEGLKFMVYLQKENIIDESGMPKERFSAEFPKEGPSILRIQQVVRGDSAAYFCASSPTAGGSYNEQFFGPGTRLTVL.

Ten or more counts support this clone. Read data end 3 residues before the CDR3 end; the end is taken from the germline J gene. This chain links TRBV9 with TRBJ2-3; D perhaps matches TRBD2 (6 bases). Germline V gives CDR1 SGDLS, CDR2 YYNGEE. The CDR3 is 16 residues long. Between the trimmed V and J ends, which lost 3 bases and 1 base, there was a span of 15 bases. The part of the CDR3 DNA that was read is TGTGCCAGCAGCGGTGGGCTGCGGGGACGCACAGATACG. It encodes CASSGGLRGRTDT. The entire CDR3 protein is CASSGGLRGRTDTQYF.

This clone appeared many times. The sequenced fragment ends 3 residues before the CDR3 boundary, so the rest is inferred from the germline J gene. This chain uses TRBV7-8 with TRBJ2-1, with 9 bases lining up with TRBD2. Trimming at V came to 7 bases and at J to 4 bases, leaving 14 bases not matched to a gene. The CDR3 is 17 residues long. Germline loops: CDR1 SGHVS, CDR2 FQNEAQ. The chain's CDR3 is CASTKTYSGSRYNEQFF. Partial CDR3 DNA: TGTGCCAGCACCAAGACCTATAGCGGGAGTCGTTACAATGAG.

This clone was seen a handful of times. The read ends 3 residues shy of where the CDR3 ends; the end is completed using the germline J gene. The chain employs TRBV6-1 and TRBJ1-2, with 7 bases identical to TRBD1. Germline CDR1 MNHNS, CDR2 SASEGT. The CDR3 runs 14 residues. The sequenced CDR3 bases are TGTGCCAGCAGTGTCTCCGGGACAGCCTACGAC. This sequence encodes CASSVSGTAYD. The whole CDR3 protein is CASSVSGTAYDYTF.

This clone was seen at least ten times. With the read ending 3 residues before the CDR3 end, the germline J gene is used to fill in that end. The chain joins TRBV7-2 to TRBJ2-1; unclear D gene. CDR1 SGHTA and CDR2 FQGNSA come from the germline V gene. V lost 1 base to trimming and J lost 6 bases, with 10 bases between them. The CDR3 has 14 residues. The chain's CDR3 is CASSLGGAGNEQFF. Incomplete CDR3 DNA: TGTGCCAGCAGCTTAGGAGGAGCAGGCAATGAG. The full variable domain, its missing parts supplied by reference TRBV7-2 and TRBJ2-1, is GAGVSQSPSNKVTEKGKDVELRCDPISGHTALYWYRQSLGQGLEFLIYFQGNSAPDKSGLPSDRFSAERTGGSVSTLTIQRTQQEDSAVYLCASSLGGAGNEQFFGPGTRLTVL.

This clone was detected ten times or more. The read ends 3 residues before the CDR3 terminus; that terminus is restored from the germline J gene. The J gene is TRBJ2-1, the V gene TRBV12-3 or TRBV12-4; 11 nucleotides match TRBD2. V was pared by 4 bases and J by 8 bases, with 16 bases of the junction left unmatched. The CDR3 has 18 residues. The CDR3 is CASSSGTSGAPSQDEQFF. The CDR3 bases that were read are TGTGCCAGCAGTTCCGGGACTAGCGGAGCTCCCTCCCAAGATGAG.

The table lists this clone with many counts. CDR3 bases read: TGCGCCAGCAGCGTTGGACTAGCGGCAAGCCAAGAGACC. It is translated as CASSVGLAASQET. The complete CDR3 sequence is CASSVGLAASQETQYF. The rearrangement joins TRBV5-1 to TRBJ2-5; 10 nucleotides line up with TRBD2. The read comes to an end 3 residues before the CDR3 does, leaving the germline J gene to fill in the end. Germline lookup yields CDR1 SGHRS and CDR2 YFSETQ. V trimming: 4 bases; J trimming: 1 base; junction bases outside the gene matches: 7. This CDR3 comprises 16 residues.

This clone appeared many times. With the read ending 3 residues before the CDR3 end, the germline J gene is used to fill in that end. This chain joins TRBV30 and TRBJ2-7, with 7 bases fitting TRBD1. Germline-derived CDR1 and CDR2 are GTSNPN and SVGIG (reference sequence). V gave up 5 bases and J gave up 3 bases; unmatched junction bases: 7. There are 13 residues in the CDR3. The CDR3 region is CAWRGTARYEQYF. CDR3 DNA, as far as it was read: TGTGCCTGGCGTGGGACAGCCCGCTACGAG.

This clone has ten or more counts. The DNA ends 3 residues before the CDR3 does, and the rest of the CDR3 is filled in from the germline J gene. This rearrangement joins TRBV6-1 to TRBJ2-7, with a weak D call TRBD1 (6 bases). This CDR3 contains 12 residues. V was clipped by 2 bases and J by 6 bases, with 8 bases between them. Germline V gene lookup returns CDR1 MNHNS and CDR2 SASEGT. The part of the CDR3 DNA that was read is TGTGCCAGCAGTGAACAGGGGCTCGAG. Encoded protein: CASSEQGLE. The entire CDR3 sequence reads CASSEQGLEQYF.